This is a list of T cell receptor beta chains from one sample in a study of Graves' ophthalmopathy and Graves' hyperthyroidism. TCRdb analysed the multiplex PCR reads with MiXCR anew, one entry per CDR3 protein. This sample has 200,000 to 250,000 distinct CDR3 sequences; under 25% occur once, and the top ten carry roughly 44%. The sample comprised peripheral blood. These receptors all come from a woman aged 50 to 60 with Graves' ophthalmopathy. Both conserved end residues are part of each CDR3. A D gene is named only where the DNA matches it firmly. Clone size appears in some rows only: once, few, many, or a class for an expanded clone.

j_call v_call d_call clone_size cdr3_aa cdr3_nt
TRBJ2-5 TRBV20-1 - - CSARDYGRGETQYF TGCAGTGCTAGAGATTATGGTCGGGGAGAGACCCAGTACTTC
TRBJ2-5 TRBV11-2 TRBD1 few CASRRGQGWETQYF TGTGCCAGCAGGCGGGGACAGGGGTGGGAGACTCAGTACTTC
TRBJ1-2 TRBV2 TRBD1 many CASSEGTGGFLNYGYTF TGTGCCAGCAGTGAAGGGACAGGGGGCTTTTTAAACTATGGCTACACCTTC
TRBJ2-7 TRBV28 - many CASSSPPGAYEQYF TGTGCCAGCAGTTCCCCCCCGGGAGCCTACGAGCAGTACTTC
TRBJ1-6 TRBV6-1 - - CASSEAAGDSPLHF TGTGCCAGCAGTGAAGCTGCCGGGGATTCACCCCTCCACTTT
TRBJ2-2 TRBV11-2 - many CASSFRGKGELFF TGTGCCAGCAGCTTCCGCGGGAAAGGGGAGCTGTTTTTT
TRBJ2-3 TRBV6-1 TRBD1 few CASRMTPGQGTDTQYF TGTGCCAGCAGGATGACCCCGGGACAGGGCACAGATACGCAGTATTTT
TRBJ1-2 TRBV6-1 - - CASSEATPQNYVYTF TGTGCCAGCAGTGAAGCAACTCCGCAGAACTATGTCTACACCTTC
TRBJ1-6 TRBV7-3 TRBD1 many CASSSTGYNSPLHF TGTGCCAGCAGCTCGACAGGGTATAATTCACCCCTCCACTTT
TRBJ2-3 TRBV27 - - CASSLSGRTTDTQYF TGTGCCAGCAGTTTGTCCGGGAGAACCACAGATACGCAGTATTTT
TRBJ2-3 TRBV28 - many CASMLPTQLTDTQYF TGTGCCAGCATGCTTCCGACTCAACTCACAGATACGCAGTATTTT
TRBJ1-2 TRBV6-1 - many CASSEEDGRNYGYTF TGTGCCAGCAGTGAAGAGGACGGACGGAACTATGGCTACACCTTC
TRBJ2-5 TRBV15 - - CATKVQGSGETQYF TGTGCCACCAAAGTACAGGGAAGTGGGGAGACCCAGTACTTC
TRBJ1-6 TRBV12-3/TRBV12-4 - - CASRAPGAENSPLHF TGTGCCAGCAGGGCCCCCGGGGCAGAAAATTCACCCCTCCACTTT
TRBJ1-1 TRBV5-1 - - CASSLGSGGQAEAFF TGCGCCAGCAGCTTGGGTTCGGGTGGGCAGGCTGAAGCTTTCTTT
TRBJ2-7 TRBV11-2 - many CASSLGFSGVWEQYF TGTGCCAGCAGCTTAGGGTTCTCCGGGGTCTGGGAGCAGTACTTC
TRBJ2-5 TRBV10-3 TRBD1 - CAISDRDRVKETQYF TGTGCCATCAGTGATCGGGACAGGGTTAAAGAGACCCAGTACTTC
TRBJ1-2 TRBV10-2 - many CASRTTRGTNYGYTF TGCGCCAGCAGGACAACCCGGGGGACGAACTATGGCTACACCTTC
TRBJ1-5 TRBV30 - - CAWSRGIRNQPQHF TGTGCCTGGAGTCGGGGTATTCGCAATCAGCCCCAGCATTTT
TRBJ1-5 TRBV12-3/TRBV12-4 TRBD1 many CASSKKGQGIDQPQHF TGTGCCAGCAGTAAAAAGGGACAGGGGATTGATCAGCCCCAGCATTTT
TRBJ1-1 TRBV6-1 TRBD1 - CASREGTGGTTEAFF TGTGCCAGCAGAGAAGGGACAGGGGGCACCACTGAAGCTTTCTTT
TRBJ2-5 TRBV6-5 - few CASSYRGAAGETQYF TGTGCCAGCAGTTACCGAGGAGCCGCCGGAGAGACCCAGTACTTC
TRBJ2-7 TRBV7-9 - many CASSQSPREEQYF TGTGCCAGCAGTCAGTCGCCTAGGGAGGAGCAGTACTTC
TRBJ2-5 TRBV7-2 - many CASSLARQMRYQETQYF TGTGCCAGCAGCTTAGCGCGACAGATGCGGTACCAAGAGACCCAGTACTTC
TRBJ1-1 TRBV24-1 - many CATSDLVPGPRNTEAFF TGTGCCACCAGTGATTTGGTACCGGGACCTAGGAACACTGAAGCTTTCTTT
TRBJ1-1 TRBV12-3/TRBV12-4 - many CASSLNSKNTEAFF TGTGCCAGCAGTTTGAACAGCAAGAACACTGAAGCTTTCTTT
TRBJ2-7 TRBV28 TRBD1 many CASSKGAQSSYEQYF TGTGCCAGCAGTAAGGGGGCTCAGAGCTCCTACGAGCAGTACTTC
TRBJ1-3 TRBV19 TRBD1 many CASSDRVTGNTIYF TGTGCCAGTTCCGACAGGGTGACTGGAAACACCATATATTTT
TRBJ1-2 TRBV6-1 - many CASSDPPSGYTF TGTGCCAGCAGTGACCCGCCGAGTGGCTACACCTTC
TRBJ2-7 TRBV19 TRBD2 many CASSTGTSLGEQYF TGTGCCAGTAGTACTGGGACTAGCCTCGGCGAGCAGTACTTC
TRBJ2-5 TRBV7-2 TRBD2 many CASSKGLAEVETQYF TGTGCCAGCAGCAAGGGACTAGCGGAGGTAGAGACCCAGTACTTC
TRBJ2-2 TRBV11-2 - many CASSTDRPPNTGELFF TGTGCCAGCAGTACAGACAGGCCGCCGAACACCGGGGAGCTGTTTTTT
TRBJ1-5 TRBV4-1 - many CASSQDFGINQPQHF TGCGCCAGCAGCCAAGATTTCGGGATAAATCAGCCCCAGCATTTT
TRBJ1-5 TRBV6-1 - many CASSDDRGSNQPQHF TGTGCCAGCAGTGATGATAGGGGCAGCAATCAGCCCCAGCATTTT
TRBJ2-7 TRBV5-5 - - CASSFPTGNYEQYF TGTGCCAGCAGCTTCCCGACGGGTAACTACGAGCAGTACTTC
TRBJ2-7 TRBV20-1 TRBD2 - CSARTSGSFYEQYF TGCAGTGCTAGAACTAGCGGGAGTTTCTACGAGCAGTACTTC
TRBJ2-7 TRBV19 - many CASSARRTSEQYF TGTGCCAGTAGTGCTAGGAGAACTAGCGAGCAGTACTTC
TRBJ1-2 TRBV19 - many CASSIDRFVNYDYTF TGTGCCAGTAGTATAGATCGCTTCGTGAACTATGACTACACCTTC
TRBJ1-2 TRBV2 TRBD1 once CASRATGSKGYGYTF TGTGCCAGCAGGGCGACAGGGTCCAAGGGGTATGGCTACACCTTC
TRBJ2-7 TRBV6-5 - many CASSYEDSYEQYF TGTGCCAGCAGTTACGAGGACTCCTACGAGCAGTACTTC
TRBJ2-7 TRBV27 - many CASSFTGDRPYEQYF TGTGCCAGCAGTTTCACCGGAGACAGGCCCTACGAGCAGTACTTC
TRBJ1-1 TRBV30 - many CAWSPPRTLTEAFF TGTGCCTGGAGTCCCCCCAGGACTCTCACTGAAGCTTTCTTT
TRBJ1-5 TRBV24-1 - - CATSVENSNQPQHF TGTGCCACCAGTGTGGAGAATAGCAATCAGCCCCAGCATTTT
TRBJ2-1 TRBV24-1 TRBD2 - CATSDPSRGGSSYNEQFF TGTGCCACCAGTGATCCCTCCCGGGGAGGGAGTTCTTACAATGAGCAGTTCTTC
TRBJ2-5 TRBV2 - many CASLDSEETQYF TGTGCCAGCTTGGACAGCGAAGAGACCCAGTACTTC
TRBJ2-7 TRBV6-2/TRBV6-3 TRBD2 many CASLLELAGVEQYF TGTGCCAGCCTCCTCGAACTAGCGGGAGTCGAGCAGTACTTC
TRBJ2-7 TRBV6-2/TRBV6-3 TRBD1 - CASSYQRQGRRYEQYF TGTGCCAGCAGTTACCAAAGACAGGGAAGAAGGTACGAGCAGTACTTC
TRBJ2-2 TRBV11-2 TRBD1 many CASSLASGTGVTGELFF TGTGCCAGCAGCCTTGCCTCGGGGACAGGGGTCACCGGGGAGCTGTTTTTT
TRBJ2-5 TRBV12-3/TRBV12-4 - many CASSLGRARETQYF TGTGCCAGCAGTTTAGGGCGGGCCAGGGAGACCCAGTACTTC
TRBJ1-2 TRBV6-1 - - CASRQTLRQGYGYTF TGTGCCAGCAGACAAACCCTCCGCCAAGGCTATGGCTACACCTTC
TRBJ2-7 TRBV11-2 - few CASSLRTLDEQYF TGTGCCAGCAGCTTAAGGACCCTAGACGAGCAGTACTTC
TRBJ2-7 TRBV7-9 TRBD2 many CASSLPTSGSRNEQYF TGTGCCAGCAGCTTACCAACTAGCGGGAGTAGAAACGAGCAGTACTTC
TRBJ2-7 TRBV20-1 - many CSARDSAVYEQYF TGCAGTGCTAGAGATTCGGCGGTTTACGAGCAGTACTTC
TRBJ1-1 TRBV18 - few CASSPAGLTEAFF TGTGCCAGCTCACCAGCGGGCTTAACTGAAGCTTTCTTT
TRBJ1-3 TRBV15 TRBD1 - CATSRDSGQGAGNTIYF TGTGCCACCAGCAGAGATTCGGGACAGGGAGCTGGAAACACCATATATTTT